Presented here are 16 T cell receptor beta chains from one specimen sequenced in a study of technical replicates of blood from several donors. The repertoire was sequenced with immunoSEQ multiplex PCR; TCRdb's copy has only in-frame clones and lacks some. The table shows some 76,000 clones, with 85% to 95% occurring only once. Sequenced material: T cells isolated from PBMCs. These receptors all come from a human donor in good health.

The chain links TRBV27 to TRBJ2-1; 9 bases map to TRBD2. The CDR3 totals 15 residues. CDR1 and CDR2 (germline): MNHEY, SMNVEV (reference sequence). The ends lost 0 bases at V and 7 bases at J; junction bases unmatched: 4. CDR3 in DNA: TGTGCCAGCAGTTTATCGGCGGGAGGGTCGAATGAGCAGTTCTTC. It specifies CASSLSAGGSNEQFF.

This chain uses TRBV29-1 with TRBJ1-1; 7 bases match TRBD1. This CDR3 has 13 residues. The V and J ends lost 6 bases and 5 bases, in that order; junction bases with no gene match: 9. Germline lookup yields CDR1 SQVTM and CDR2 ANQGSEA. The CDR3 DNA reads TGCAGCGTGCGTGACAGGGTAAAGACTGAAGCTTTCTTT. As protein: CSVRDRVKTEAFF.

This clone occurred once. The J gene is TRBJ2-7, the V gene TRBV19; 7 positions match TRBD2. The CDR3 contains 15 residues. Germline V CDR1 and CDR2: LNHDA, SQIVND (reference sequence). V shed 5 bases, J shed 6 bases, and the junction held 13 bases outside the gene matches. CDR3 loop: CASSWSGREHSEQYF. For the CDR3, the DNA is TGTGCCAGTAGTTGGTCGGGGCGGGAGCATTCCGAGCAGTACTTC.

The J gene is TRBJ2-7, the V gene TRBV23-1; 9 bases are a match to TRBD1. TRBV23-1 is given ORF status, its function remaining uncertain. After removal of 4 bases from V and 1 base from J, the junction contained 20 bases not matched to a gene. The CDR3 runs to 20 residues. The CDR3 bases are TGCGCCAGCAGTCGAAAGTGGTTGTGGGACAGGGAAGTGAGGTCCTACGAGCAGTACTTC. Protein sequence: CASSRKWLWDREVRSYEQYF.

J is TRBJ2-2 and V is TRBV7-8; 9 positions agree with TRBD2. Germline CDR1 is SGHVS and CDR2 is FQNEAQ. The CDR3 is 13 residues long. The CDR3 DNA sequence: TGTGCGGGCAGGACTAGCGACACCGGGGAGCTGTTTTTT. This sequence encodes CAGRTSDTGELFF.

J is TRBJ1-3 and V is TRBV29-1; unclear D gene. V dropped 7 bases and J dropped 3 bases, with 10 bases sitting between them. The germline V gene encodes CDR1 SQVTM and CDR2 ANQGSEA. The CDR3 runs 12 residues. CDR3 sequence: CSGKSLGNTIYF. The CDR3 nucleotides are TGCAGCGGAAAGAGCCTTGGAAACACCATATATTTT.

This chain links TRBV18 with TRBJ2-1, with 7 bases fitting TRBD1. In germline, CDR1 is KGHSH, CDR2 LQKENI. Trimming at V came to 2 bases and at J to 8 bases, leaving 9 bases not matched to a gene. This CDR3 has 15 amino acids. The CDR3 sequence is CASSPRVRGGDEQFF. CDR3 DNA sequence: TGTGCCAGCTCACCAAGGGTCAGAGGGGGCGATGAGCAGTTCTTC.

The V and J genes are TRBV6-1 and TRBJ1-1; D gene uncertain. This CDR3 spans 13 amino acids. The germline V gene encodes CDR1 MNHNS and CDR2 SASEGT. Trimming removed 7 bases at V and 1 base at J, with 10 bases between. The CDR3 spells CASNGRGNTEAFF. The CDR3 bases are TGTGCCAGCAACGGCAGAGGGAACACTGAAGCTTTCTTT.

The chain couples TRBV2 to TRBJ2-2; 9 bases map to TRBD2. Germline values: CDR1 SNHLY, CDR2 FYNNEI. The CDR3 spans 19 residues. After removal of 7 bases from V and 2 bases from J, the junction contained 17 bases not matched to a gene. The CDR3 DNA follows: TGTGCCAGCATTAGGGCAAGGGCAGGACTAGCGCGAAACACCGGGGAGCTGTTTTTT. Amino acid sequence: CASIRARAGLARNTGELFF.

The DNA for the CDR3 is TGTGCCAGCTCACAGGGGGCGCCTGGAAACACCATATATTTT. It codes for CASSQGAPGNTIYF. The chain recombines TRBV18 with TRBJ1-3, with 7 bases aligning to TRBD1. Trimming at V came to 4 bases and at J to 2 bases, leaving 2 bases not matched to a gene. The CDR3 spans 14 residues. The V gene's germline CDR1 is KGHSH and CDR2 LQKENI.

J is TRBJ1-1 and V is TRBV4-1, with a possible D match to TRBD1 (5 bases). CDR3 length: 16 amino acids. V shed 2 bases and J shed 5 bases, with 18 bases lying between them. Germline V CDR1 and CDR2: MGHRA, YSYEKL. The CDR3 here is CASSQLDGGSRTEAFF. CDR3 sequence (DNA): TGCGCCAGCAGCCAACTCGACGGGGGGAGTAGGACTGAAGCTTTCTTT.

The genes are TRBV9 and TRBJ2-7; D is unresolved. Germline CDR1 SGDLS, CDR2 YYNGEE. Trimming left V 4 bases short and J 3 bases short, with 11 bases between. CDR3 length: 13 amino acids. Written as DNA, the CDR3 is TGTGCCAGCAGCCTAAGGCCGGGCTACGAGCAGTACTTC. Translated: CASSLRPGYEQYF.

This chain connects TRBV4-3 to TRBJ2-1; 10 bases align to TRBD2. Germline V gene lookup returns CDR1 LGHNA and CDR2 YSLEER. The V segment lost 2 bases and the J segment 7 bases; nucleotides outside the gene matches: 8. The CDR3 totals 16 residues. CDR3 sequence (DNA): TGCGCCAGCAGCCAATTAGGAAGCGGGAGGGGGAATGAGCAGTTCTTC. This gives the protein CASSQLGSGRGNEQFF.

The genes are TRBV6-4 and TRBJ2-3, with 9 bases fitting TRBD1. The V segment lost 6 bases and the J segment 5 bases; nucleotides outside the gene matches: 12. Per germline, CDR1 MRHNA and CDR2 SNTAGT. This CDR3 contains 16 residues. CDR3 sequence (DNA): TGTGCCAGCAGCGCTACAGGGGGCGCGTGGGTAGATACGCAGTATTTT. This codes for CASSATGGAWVDTQYF.

CDR3 region: CASSPPAGGGYGYTF. DNA for the CDR3: TGTGCCAGCAGTCCACCAGCGGGGGGCGGCTATGGCTACACCTTC. The rearrangement links TRBV28 to TRBJ1-2; TRBD1 is a possible D gene (6 bases). The CDR3 length is 15 residues. CDR1 MDHEN and CDR2 SYDVKM come from the germline V gene. The germline V and J ends were trimmed by 5 bases and 4 bases, with 17 bases remaining between them.

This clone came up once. This CDR3 reads CATQGGTSGYEQYF. For the CDR3, the DNA is TGTGCCACCCAAGGCGGGACTAGCGGTTACGAGCAGTACTTC. This chain links TRBV6-6 with TRBJ2-7, with 11 bases fitting TRBD2. The CDR3 runs 14 residues. The V and J ends lost 10 bases and 4 bases, in that order; junction bases with no gene match: 9. Germline loops: CDR1 MNHNY, CDR2 SVGAGI (reference sequence).